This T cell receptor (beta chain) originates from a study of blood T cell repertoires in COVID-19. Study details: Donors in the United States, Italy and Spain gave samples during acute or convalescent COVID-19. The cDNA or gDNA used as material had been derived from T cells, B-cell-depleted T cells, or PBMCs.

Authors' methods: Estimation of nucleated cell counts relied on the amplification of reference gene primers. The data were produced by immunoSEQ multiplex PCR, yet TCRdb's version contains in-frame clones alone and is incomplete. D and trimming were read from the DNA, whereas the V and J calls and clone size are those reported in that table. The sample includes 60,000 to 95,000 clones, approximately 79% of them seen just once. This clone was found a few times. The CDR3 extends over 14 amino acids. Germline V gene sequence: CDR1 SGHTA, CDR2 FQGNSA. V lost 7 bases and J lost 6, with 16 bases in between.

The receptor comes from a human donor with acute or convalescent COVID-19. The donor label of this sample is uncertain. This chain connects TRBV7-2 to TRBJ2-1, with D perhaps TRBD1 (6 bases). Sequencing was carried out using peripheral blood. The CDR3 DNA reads TGTGCCAGCATGCCGGGACATGGGAGCAATGAGCAGTTCTTC. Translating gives CASMPGHGSNEQFF.